Included here is one TCR beta chain sequence, with context. The antigen is unknown. These data belong to a study of T cell responses to AZD1222 COVID-19 vaccine. Study information: Researchers grouped second doses given at about 4 or about 12 weeks into one pool. Findings and limits, study-wide: White British people made up most donors, females outnumbered males, and clonal diversity was possibly underestimated. At baseline, seropositivity was found in only 5 to 7 AZD1222 recipients. Compared with day 0, the breadth and depth of the Spike-specific TCR repertoire rose significantly after two doses of AZD1222.

Measured with immunoSEQ multiplex PCR; TCRdb has only the in-frame clones, and not every one. The sample has over 100,000 clones; approximately 91% are singletons. CDR1 and CDR2 (germline): SEHNR, FQNEAQ (reference sequence). V shed 5 bases, J shed 6 bases, and the junction held 16 bases outside the gene matches. The CDR3 consists of 18 residues. This rearrangement joins TRBV7-9 to TRBJ2-2, with 9 bases fitting TRBD1. Sequencing was performed on peripheral blood, taken on day 0 of AZD1222 vaccination. The TCR comes from an adult in good health. CDR3 nucleotide sequence: TGTGCCAGCAGCCCAAGGGACAGGGCAAAGTGGGTCCCCGGGGAGCTGTTTTTT. The encoded protein is CASSPRDRAKWVPGELFF.